The sequence of this TCR beta chain was determined in a study of cytomegalovirus exposure and HLA in healthy donors. Study results and caveats: Later analysis showed most CMV-associated TCR beta chains appearing HLA-restricted. Later analysis showed TCR association rates varying by HLA locus, highest for DRB1 and lowest for HLA-C. The classifier reportedly diagnosed cytomegalovirus status with high specificity and sensitivity.

The sample holds one count of this clone. Its antigen remains unknown. CDR1 and CDR2 (germline): SQVTM, ANQGSEA. The CDR3 length is 10 residues. V was pared by 7 bases and J by 6 bases, with 9 bases between. PCR employed 60 Vbeta and 13 Jbeta primers. The assay was immunoSEQ multiplex PCR, and TCRdb's table has in-frame clones only and misses some. The table records 130,000 or so clones, approximately 79% of them present only once. The J gene is TRBJ1-2, the V gene TRBV29-1; perhaps TRBD1 as D (5 bases). Sequencing used PBMCs. The receptor comes from a man aged 18 to 29 in good health and CMV-seropositive. In DNA form, the CDR3 reads TGCAGCGATGGGGGGAATGGCTACACCTTC. Protein: CSDGGNGYTF.